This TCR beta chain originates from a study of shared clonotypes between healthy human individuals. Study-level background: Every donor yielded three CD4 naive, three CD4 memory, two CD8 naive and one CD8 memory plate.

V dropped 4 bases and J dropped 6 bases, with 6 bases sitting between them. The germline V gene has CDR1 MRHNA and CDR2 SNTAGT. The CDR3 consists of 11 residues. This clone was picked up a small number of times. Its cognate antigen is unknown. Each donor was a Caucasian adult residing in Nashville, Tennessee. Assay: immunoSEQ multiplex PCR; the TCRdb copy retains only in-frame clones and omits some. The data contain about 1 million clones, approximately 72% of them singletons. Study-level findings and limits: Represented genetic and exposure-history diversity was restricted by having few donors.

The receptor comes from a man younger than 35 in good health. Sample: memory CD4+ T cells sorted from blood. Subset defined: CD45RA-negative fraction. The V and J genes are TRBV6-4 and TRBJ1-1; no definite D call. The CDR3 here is CASSVLAEAFF. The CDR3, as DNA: TGTGCCAGCAGTGTGCTCGCTGAAGCTTTCTTT.